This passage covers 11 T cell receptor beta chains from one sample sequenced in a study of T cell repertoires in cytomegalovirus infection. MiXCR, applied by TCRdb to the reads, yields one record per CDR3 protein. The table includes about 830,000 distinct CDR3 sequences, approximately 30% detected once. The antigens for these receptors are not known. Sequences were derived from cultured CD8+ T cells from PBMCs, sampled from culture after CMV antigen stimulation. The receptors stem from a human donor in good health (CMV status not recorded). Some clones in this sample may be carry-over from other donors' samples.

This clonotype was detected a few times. CDR3 loop: CASSLWGKSQPQHF. The CDR3 DNA is TGTGCCAGCAGCTTATGGGGGAAATCTCAGCCCCAGCATTTT. V usage is TRBV7-2 and J usage is TRBJ1-5, with a weak D call TRBD1 (5 bases). From germline, CDR1 is SGHTA and CDR2 FQGNSA. Trimming took off 2 bases at V and 6 bases at J, with 11 bases between the two ends. The CDR3 covers 14 residues.

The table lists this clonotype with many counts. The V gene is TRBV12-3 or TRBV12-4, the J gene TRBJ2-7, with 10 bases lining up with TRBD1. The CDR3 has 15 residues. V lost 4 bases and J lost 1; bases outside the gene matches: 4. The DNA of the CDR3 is TGTGCCAGCAGTTACGGACAGGGGGTTTCCTACGAGCAGTACTTC. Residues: CASSYGQGVSYEQYF.

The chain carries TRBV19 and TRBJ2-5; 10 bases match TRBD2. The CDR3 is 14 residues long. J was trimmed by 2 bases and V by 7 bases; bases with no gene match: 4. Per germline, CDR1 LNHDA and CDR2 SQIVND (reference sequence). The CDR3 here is CASMGTSDQETQYF. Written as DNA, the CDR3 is TGTGCCAGTATGGGGACTAGCGATCAAGAGACCCAGTACTTC.

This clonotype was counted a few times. The CDR3 spells CASSPLPGAIEKLFF. The DNA of the CDR3 is TGTGCCAGCAGCCCCCTACCGGGTGCCATCGAAAAACTGTTTTTT. This chain links TRBV14 with TRBJ1-4; D gene ambiguous. Per the germline V gene, CDR1 is SGHDN and CDR2 is FVKESK. The CDR3 extends over 15 amino acids. The V and J ends lost 4 bases and 8 bases respectively, with 17 bases between them.

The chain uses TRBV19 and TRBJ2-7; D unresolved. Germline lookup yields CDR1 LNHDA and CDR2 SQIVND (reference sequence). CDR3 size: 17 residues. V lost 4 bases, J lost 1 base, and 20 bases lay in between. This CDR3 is CASSTLFAEQNSYEQYF. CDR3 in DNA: TGTGCCAGTAGTACCCTTTTCGCAGAGCAAAATTCCTACGAGCAGTACTTC.

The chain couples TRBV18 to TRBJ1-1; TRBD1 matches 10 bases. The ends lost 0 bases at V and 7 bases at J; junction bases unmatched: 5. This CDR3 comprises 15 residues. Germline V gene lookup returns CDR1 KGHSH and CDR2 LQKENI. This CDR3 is CASSPPDRGGIEAFF. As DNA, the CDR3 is TGTGCCAGCTCACCACCGGACAGGGGGGGTATTGAAGCTTTCTTT.

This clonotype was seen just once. The CDR3 loop is CASSFESLSLGFKLEQFF. DNA for the CDR3: TGCGCCAGCAGCTTTGAATCCCTATCTCTGGGTTTTAAGTTGGAGCAGTTCTTC. This sequence joins TRBV5-1 and TRBJ2-1; D call uncertain. Per germline, CDR1 SGHRS and CDR2 YFSETQ. There are 18 residues in the CDR3. Trimming took 2 bases from V and 10 from J, leaving 28 bases between them. The full variable domain, rest sourced from reference TRBV5-1 and TRBJ2-1, is KAGVTQTPRYLIKTRGQQVTLSCSPISGHRSVSWYQQTPGQGLQFLFEYFSETQRNKGNFPGRFSGRQFSNSRSEMNVSTLELGDSALYLCASSFESLSLGFKLEQFFGPGTRLTVL.

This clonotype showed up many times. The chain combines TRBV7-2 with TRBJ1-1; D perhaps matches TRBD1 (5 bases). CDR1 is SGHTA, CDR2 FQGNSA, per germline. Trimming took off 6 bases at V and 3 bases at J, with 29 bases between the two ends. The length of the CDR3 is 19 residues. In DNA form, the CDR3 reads TGTGCCAGCAGTTCCCATCCCTCCGCTCTCGGGCGGGGGGACACTGAAGCTTTCTTT. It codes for CASSSHPSALGRGDTEAFF. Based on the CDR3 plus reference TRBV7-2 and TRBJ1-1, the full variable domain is GAGVSQSPSNKVTEKGKDVELRCDPISGHTALYWYRQSLGQGLEFLIYFQGNSAPDKSGLPSDRFSAERTGGSVSTLTIQRTQQEDSAVYLCASSSHPSALGRGDTEAFFGQGTRLTVV.

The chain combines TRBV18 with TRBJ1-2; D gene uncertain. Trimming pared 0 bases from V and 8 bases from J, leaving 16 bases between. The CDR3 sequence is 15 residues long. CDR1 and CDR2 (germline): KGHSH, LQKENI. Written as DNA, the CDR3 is TGTGCCAGCTCACCACCGCGTCAGACCTATGACGGCTACACCTTC. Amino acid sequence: CASSPPRQTYDGYTF.

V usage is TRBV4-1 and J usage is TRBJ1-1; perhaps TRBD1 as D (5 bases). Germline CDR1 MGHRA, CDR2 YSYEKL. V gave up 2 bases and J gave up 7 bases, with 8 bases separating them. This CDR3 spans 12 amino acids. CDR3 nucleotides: TGCGCCAGCAGCCAATGGGGCAATGAAGCTTTCTTT. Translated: CASSQWGNEAFF.

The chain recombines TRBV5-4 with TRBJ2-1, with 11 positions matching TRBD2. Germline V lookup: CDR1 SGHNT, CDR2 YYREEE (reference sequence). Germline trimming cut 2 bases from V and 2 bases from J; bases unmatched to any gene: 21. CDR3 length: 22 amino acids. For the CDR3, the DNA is TGTGCCAGCAGCTTCCCCGAGGTGGTAGCGGGGGGGCCACTAGACCCCTACAATGAGCAGTTCTTC. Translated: CASSFPEVVAGGPLDPYNEQFF.